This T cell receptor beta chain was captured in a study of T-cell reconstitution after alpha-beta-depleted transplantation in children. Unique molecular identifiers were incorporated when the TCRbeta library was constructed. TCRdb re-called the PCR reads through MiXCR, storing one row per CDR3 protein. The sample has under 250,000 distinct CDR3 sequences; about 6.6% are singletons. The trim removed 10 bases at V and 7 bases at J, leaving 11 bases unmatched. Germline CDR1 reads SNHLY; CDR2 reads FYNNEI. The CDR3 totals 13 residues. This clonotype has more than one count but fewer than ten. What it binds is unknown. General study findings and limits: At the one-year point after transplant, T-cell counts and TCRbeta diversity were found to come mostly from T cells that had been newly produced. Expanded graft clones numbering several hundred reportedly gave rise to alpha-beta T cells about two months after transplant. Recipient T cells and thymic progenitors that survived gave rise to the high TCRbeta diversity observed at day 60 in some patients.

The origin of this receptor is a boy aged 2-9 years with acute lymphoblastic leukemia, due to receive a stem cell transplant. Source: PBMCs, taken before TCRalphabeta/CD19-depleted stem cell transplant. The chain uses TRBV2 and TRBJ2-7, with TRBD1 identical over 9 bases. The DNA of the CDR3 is TGTGCCACCGGAGGACAGGGGACGGGGGAGCAGTACTTC. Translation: CATGGQGTGEQYF.